The source of this T cell receptor (beta chain) is a study of T cell changes during pregnancy in multiple sclerosis. TCRdb's table, derived via immunoSEQ multiplex PCR, lists solely in-frame clones and lacks some. Found here are about 32,000 clones, around 90% of them singletons; the top ten hold more than 0.7%. CDR1 MNHNS and CDR2 SASEGT come from the germline V gene. Trimming pared 6 bases from V and 3 bases from J, leaving 9 bases between. CDR3 length equals 12 residues. This clone has only one observation. J is TRBJ2-7 and V is TRBV6-1; a possible D gene is TRBD1 (6 bases). The sequence derives from a female donor in good health, enrolled as a control in a pregnancy study. Material: CD4+ T cells from peripheral blood mononuclear cells, obtained after pregnancy. The chain's CDR3 is CASSTGRYEQYF. In DNA, the CDR3 is TGTGCCAGCAGCACAGGGCGCTACGAGCAGTACTTC.